This passage covers 18 T cell receptor beta chains from one sample sequenced in a study of cytomegalovirus exposure and HLA in healthy donors. It was with 60 Vbeta and 13 Jbeta primers that the PCR ran. This table comes from immunoSEQ multiplex PCR, and its TCRdb copy is limited to in-frame clones, with some not included. The sample lists some 77,000 clones; around 80% were seen once. Sequencing was carried out using PBMCs. These TCRs come from a man aged 25-45 years in good health and CMV-seronegative.

The chain recombines TRBV5-1 with TRBJ2-6; 7 bases fit TRBD1. The germline gives CDR1 SGHRS, CDR2 YFSETQ. The CDR3 extends over 15 amino acids. The V and J ends lost 4 bases and 2 bases, in that order; junction bases with no gene match: 3. This chain's CDR3 is CASSPQGAGANVLTF. CDR3 sequence (DNA): TGCGCCAGCAGCCCTCAGGGGGCTGGGGCCAACGTCCTGACTTTC.

The V call is TRBV4-2, the J call TRBJ2-1; 9 nucleotides agree with TRBD2. Trimming at V came to 1 base and at J to 5 bases, leaving 3 bases not matched to a gene. CDR3 size: 15 residues. Germline V lookup: CDR1 LGHNA, CDR2 YNFKEQ. This CDR3 is CASSQGLAENNEQFF. Written as DNA, the CDR3 is TGTGCCAGCAGCCAAGGACTAGCGGAAAACAATGAGCAGTTCTTC.

The chain uses TRBV6-5 and TRBJ1-5; tentative D call: TRBD1 (5 bases). This CDR3 contains 15 residues. V was pared by 7 bases and J by 0 bases, with 13 bases between. Per germline, CDR1 MNHEY and CDR2 SVGAGI. The DNA for the CDR3 is TGTGCCAGCAAAGGGGCCAGGAATAGCAATCAGCCCCAGCATTTT. Amino acid sequence: CASKGARNSNQPQHF.

The V and J genes are TRBV27 and TRBJ2-1; weak D call: TRBD1 (6 bases). Germline V gene sequence: CDR1 MNHEY, CDR2 SMNVEV (reference sequence). The germline V and J ends were trimmed by 5 bases and 8 bases, with 13 bases remaining between them. CDR3 size: 13 residues. CDR3 bases: TGTGCCAGCAGTCTCAGGGGTAGGGATGAGCAGTTCTTC. As protein: CASSLRGRDEQFF.

The chain links TRBV10-3 to TRBJ2-7, with 12 bases that match TRBD1. Germline CDR1 ENHRY, CDR2 SYGVKD. The CDR3 sequence is 16 residues long. V was pared by 6 bases and J by 6 bases, with 12 bases of the junction left unmatched. The CDR3 DNA sequence: TGTGCCATCAGCCCCAACACCGGGACAGGGGGCGTCGAGCAGTACTTC. The encoded protein is CAISPNTGTGGVEQYF.

In its sample, this clone was seen a few times. This sequence joins TRBV13 and TRBJ1-6; D is possibly TRBD1 (5 bases). Germline V gene data show CDR1 as PRHDT and CDR2 as FYEKMQ (reference sequence). The CDR3 is 13 amino acids. Trimming removed 4 bases from V and 8 bases from J, with 9 bases in between. The CDR3 loop reads CASSSGGDSPLHF. The DNA of the CDR3 is TGTGCCAGCAGCTCCGGGGGGGATTCACCCCTCCACTTT.

The gene calls are TRBV7-6 and TRBJ1-1; 8 bases are a match to TRBD1. Per germline, CDR1 SGHVS and CDR2 FNYEAQ. V shed 4 bases and J 5 bases; nucleotides not matched to a gene: 6. The CDR3 spans 14 residues. The CDR3 region has the DNA TGTGCCAGCAGCTACCGGACAGGGAATACTGAAGCTTTCTTT. Protein product: CASSYRTGNTEAFF.

V is TRBV7-9 and J is TRBJ1-2; TRBD1 might be the D (5 bases). The CDR3 spans 12 residues. Trimming took 6 bases from V and 4 from J, leaving 9 bases between them. Germline CDR1 and CDR2: SEHNR and FQNEAQ (reference sequence). CDR3 nucleotides: TGTGCCAGCAGAGACAGTCCCTATGGCTACACCTTC. It is translated as CASRDSPYGYTF.

The chain has TRBV7-9 and TRBJ1-4; 7 bases are a match to TRBD1. Trimming at V came to 6 bases and at J to 5 bases, leaving 6 bases not matched to a gene. The CDR3 spans 14 residues. The V gene's germline CDR1 is SEHNR and CDR2 FQNEAQ (reference sequence). CDR3 in amino acids: CASRGPGQNEKLFF. In DNA, the CDR3 is TGTGCCAGCAGGGGACCGGGACAGAATGAAAAACTGTTTTTT.

The CDR3 coding sequence is TGTGCCAGCAGCGTAGCCGGGACTAGTCCTTACAATGAGCAGTTCTTC. It yields the protein CASSVAGTSPYNEQFF. The chain is built from TRBV9 and TRBJ2-1; 8 nucleotides match TRBD2. Germline loops: CDR1 SGDLS, CDR2 YYNGEE. The junction had 6 bases not matched to a gene; V was cut back by 0 bases and J by 4 bases. The CDR3 is made up of 16 amino acids. Supplemented by reference TRBV9 and TRBJ2-1, the full variable domain reads DSGVTQTPKHLITATGQRVTLRCSPRSGDLSVYWYQQSLDQGLQFLIQYYNGEERAKGNILERFSAQQFPDLHSELNLSSLELGDSALYFCASSVAGTSPYNEQFFGPGTRLTVL.

In this sample, this clone turned up once. The V gene is TRBV18, the J gene TRBJ1-1; D is undetermined. Germline values: CDR1 KGHSH, CDR2 LQKENI. The CDR3 is 15 amino acids. Trimming removed 3 bases from V and 5 bases from J, with 16 bases in between. The chain's CDR3 is CASSPKGRAGTEAFF. The CDR3 DNA is TGTGCCAGCTCACCCAAAGGACGGGCGGGGACTGAAGCTTTCTTT.

This rearrangement joins TRBV11-2 to TRBJ1-2; 9 bases are shared with TRBD1. J lost 5 bases, V lost 8 bases, and 6 bases had no gene match. This CDR3 region has 13 residues. Germline CDR1 SGHAT, CDR2 FQNNGV. The CDR3 sequence is CASGGTGTYGYTF. CDR3 coding DNA: TGTGCCAGCGGGGGGACAGGGACTTATGGCTACACCTTC.

This clone was counted a few times. This chain uses TRBV28 with TRBJ1-2, with TRBD1 matching 8 bases. This CDR3 spans 17 amino acids. J gave up 5 bases and V 6 bases, and 17 bases lay outside the gene matches. Germline CDR1 reads MDHEN; CDR2 reads SYDVKM. CDR3 sequence: CASRSRFSDRGNYGYTF. The CDR3 DNA reads as TGTGCCAGCAGATCCCGTTTTTCCGACAGGGGTAATTATGGCTACACCTTC.

This clone was seen a few times. V usage is TRBV4-3 and J usage is TRBJ2-2, with D uncertain. Germline V gene lookup returns CDR1 LGHNA and CDR2 YSLEER. The CDR3 is 14 residues long. With 4 bases removed from V and 6 bases from J, the gap between germline ends came to 12 bases. CDR3: CASSPAVSSGELFF. In DNA form, the CDR3 reads TGCGCCAGCAGCCCTGCCGTGAGTTCCGGGGAGCTGTTTTTT.

Written as DNA, the CDR3 is TGTGCCAGCAAGCGGGAGGGTAATGAGCAGTTCTTC. Translating it yields CASKREGNEQFF. This chain connects TRBV18 to TRBJ2-1; 10 positions agree with TRBD2. Losses at the gene ends were 8 bases for V and 7 bases for J; bases not matched to a gene: 2. The CDR3 sequence is 12 residues long. CDR1 KGHSH and CDR2 LQKENI come from the germline V gene.

The CDR3 region is CASSYSKSTGNEQFF. Here the CDR3 DNA reads TGTGCCAGCAGTTACTCGAAGTCCACGGGGAATGAGCAGTTCTTC. V gene TRBV6-6 combines with J gene TRBJ2-1; possible D gene TRBD2, 5 bases. Trimming took 0 bases from V and 7 from J, leaving 13 bases between them. Germline V gene sequence: CDR1 MNHNY, CDR2 SVGAGI (reference sequence). This CDR3 has 15 amino acids.

This chain uses TRBV6-6 with TRBJ1-3; D gene unclear. V was shortened by 8 bases and J by 2 bases, with 19 bases between the two germline ends. The germline V gene encodes CDR1 MNHNY and CDR2 SVGAGI (reference sequence). CDR3 length: 16 residues. The CDR3 DNA sequence: TGTGCCAGCTCATATGGTGATCCCGGGGCTGGAAACACCATATATTTT. It translates to CASSYGDPGAGNTIYF.

In this sample, this clone turned up a few times. The V and J genes are TRBV5-6 and TRBJ1-3; 7 positions agree with TRBD1. Trimming removed 2 bases from V and 1 base from J; junction bases left unmatched: 9. Germline assignment: CDR1 SGHDT and CDR2 YYEEEE. This CDR3 spans 17 amino acids. In DNA form, the CDR3 reads TGTGCCAGCAGCTTCGTCGGACAGGAGGAGTCTGGAAACACCATATATTTT. Its translation is CASSFVGQEESGNTIYF.